Detailed here is one T cell receptor (beta chain). Using immunoSEQ multiplex PCR, the repertoire was profiled, and TCRdb retains in-frame clones only, with some absent. The sample carries about 350,000 clones, more than 85% recorded once. This record comes from a study of blood T cell repertoires in COVID-19. At the level of the study: Researchers got acute and convalescent COVID-19 samples from the United States, Italy and Spain.

Participants were aged about 18 to 100 years from approximately 25 US areas. Recovery among Cohort 3 donors was established by two negative PCRs, clearance, or symptom resolution. This CDR3 has 18 amino acids. Trimming took off 4 bases at V and 4 bases at J, with 24 bases between the two ends. Germline V gives CDR1 SGDLS, CDR2 YYNGEE. The sequenced material came from PBMCs or T cells enriched from blood (not recorded which). This clonotype was sampled from a woman younger than 45 who had recovered from COVID-19. The chain couples TRBV9 to TRBJ2-1; D is possibly TRBD1 (6 bases). CDR3 nucleotide sequence: TGTGCCAGCAGCCCAGAGTGGTCCGGACAGAGGCAATACAATGAGCAGTTCTTC. As protein: CASSPEWSGQRQYNEQFF.